This T cell receptor (beta chain) was recorded in a study of cytomegalovirus exposure and HLA in healthy donors. Study-wide results and caveats: It is likely that the observed cluster of highly shared sequence variants was a sequencing artifact. The study recorded over 150 TCR beta chains that were cytomegalovirus-associated.

The CDR3 totals 15 residues. CDR1 and CDR2 (germline): MNHEY, SVGAGI. This clone was counted only a few times. Its antigen is unknown. The PCR used 60 Vbeta and 13 Jbeta primers. Sequencing was performed with immunoSEQ multiplex PCR; in TCRdb, only in-frame clones are kept and a portion is missing. In the table there are approximately 110,000 clones, over 55% of which are singletons. The chain couples TRBV6-5 to TRBJ2-5, with a tentative D call TRBD1 (5 bases). The J call is uncertain, as TRBJ2-7 better fits the DNA end. Sequenced input: PBMCs. The receptor was isolated from a man between 18 and 35 years old in good health and CMV-seropositive. CDR3: CASSYSPGRVYEQYF. CDR3 coding DNA: TGTGCCAGCAGTTACTCTCCGGGCAGGGTCTACGAGCAGTACTTC.